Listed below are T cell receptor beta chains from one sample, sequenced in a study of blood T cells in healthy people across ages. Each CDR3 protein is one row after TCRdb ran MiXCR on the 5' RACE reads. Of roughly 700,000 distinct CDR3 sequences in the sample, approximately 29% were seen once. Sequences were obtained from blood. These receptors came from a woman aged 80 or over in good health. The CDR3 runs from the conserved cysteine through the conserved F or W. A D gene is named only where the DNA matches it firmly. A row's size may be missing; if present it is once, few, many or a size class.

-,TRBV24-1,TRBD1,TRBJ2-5,TGTGCCACCAGTGAGGCTTTGGACAGGCCGATAGGAGAGACCCAGTACTTC,CATSEALDRPIGETQYF
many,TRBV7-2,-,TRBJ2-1,TGTGCCAGCAGCCCCGGGCGGGGGCCTTCCTCCTACAATGAGCAGTTCTTC,CASSPGRGPSSYNEQFF
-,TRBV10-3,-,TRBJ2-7,TGTGCCTGCCCCCCGGCTAGCGCCCATGACTACGAGCAGTACTTC,CACPPASAHDYEQYF
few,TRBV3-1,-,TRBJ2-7,TGTGCCAGCAGCCAAGCTAGGCCCCCCTCCAGCGCCGAGCAGTACTTC,CASSQARPPSSAEQYF
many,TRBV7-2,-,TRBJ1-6,TGTGCCAGCAGCTTACAGGGCTATAATTCACCCCTCCACTTT,CASSLQGYNSPLHF
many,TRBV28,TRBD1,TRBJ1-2,TGTGCCAGCAGACGAGACAGGGGGCGCGACGGCTACACCTTC,CASRRDRGRDGYTF
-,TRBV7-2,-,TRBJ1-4,TGTGCCAGCAGCGGAAGGACAGCCGAAAAACTGTTTTTT,CASSGRTAEKLFF
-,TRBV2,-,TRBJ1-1,TGTGCCAGCAGTGAAGCGCGCTTCGGGTCGAACACTGAAGCTTTCTTT,CASSEARFGSNTEAFF
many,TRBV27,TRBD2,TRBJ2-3,TGTGCCAGCAGTTTATCGGGAGGGGAGTCAAAGTATTTT,CASSLSGGESKYF
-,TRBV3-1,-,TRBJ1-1,TGTGCCAGCAGCCAAGATCCGGGAGGACAGAACACTGAAGCATTCTTT,CASSQDPGGQNTEAFF
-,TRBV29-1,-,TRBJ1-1,TGCAGCGTTGAATTCGGGGGTGGGGCTTTCTTT,CSVEFGGGAFF